This note documents a single T cell receptor beta chain sequence. These data belong to a study of shared clonotypes between healthy human individuals. Germline CDR1 and CDR2: WNHNN and SYGVQD (reference sequence). The CDR3 spans 14 residues. V lost 8 bases and J lost 7; bases outside the gene matches: 11. The protocol was immunoSEQ multiplex PCR, while the TCRdb copy is restricted to in-frame clones and leaves out a portion. The sample contains a few million clones, under 95% of which appear only once. This sequence was found in a man aged 18 to 35 in good health. Some clones in this sample may be carry-over from other donors' samples. The rearrangement joins TRBV10-1 to TRBJ2-1, with 7 bases matching TRBD2. Sequences were obtained from naive CD4+ T cells from PBMCs. The subset was: CD45RA+ positively selected. The CDR3 DNA sequence: TGCGCCAGCTCCTATGGGGGGGTTGAAAATGAGCAGTTCTTC. Translation: CASSYGGVENEQFF.